Below, one TCR beta chain is given with its context. Its antigen is unknown. The sample comes from a study of T-cell reconstitution after alpha-beta-depleted transplantation in children. Study-wide findings and caveats: By one year post-transplant, T-cell counts and diversity largely arose from T cells that were newly produced. Day-60 TCRbeta diversity that was high in some patients was derived from surviving recipient T cells and thymic progenitors.

Unique molecular identifiers were incorporated when the TCRbeta library was constructed. TCRdb analysed the PCR reads with MiXCR anew, one entry per CDR3 protein. Of about 510,000 distinct CDR3 sequences in the sample, over 10% are singletons; the top ten hold roughly 15%. This CDR3 is built from 9 residues. Per the germline V gene, CDR1 is DFQATT and CDR2 is SNEGSKA (reference sequence). Trimming shortened V by 3 bases and J by 9 bases, and 5 bases separated the two germline ends. This rearrangement joins TRBV20-1 to TRBJ1-1; D unclear. The receptor was derived from a female patient between 2 and 10 years old who had a stem cell transplant for aplastic anemia, so the T cells may come from the graft donor. The sequencing here drew on PBMCs, mostly from graft donor cells, taken 180 days after TCRalphabeta/CD19-depleted stem cell transplant. As DNA, the CDR3 is TGCAGTGCTAGCCCCCAAGCTTTCTTT. It specifies CSASPQAFF.